The present entry profiles one T cell receptor beta chain with its context. The record originates from a study of blood T cell repertoires in COVID-19. Study summary: There were acute and convalescent COVID-19 samples, and they came from the United States, Italy and Spain. T cells, B-cell-depleted T cells, or PBMCs provided the cDNA or gDNA that served as material.

Per the original methods: Amplification of reference gene primers provided the estimated nucleated cell counts. The data were produced by immunoSEQ multiplex PCR, yet TCRdb's version contains in-frame clones alone and is incomplete. That table furnishes V, J and clone size, whereas the DNA furnished D and trimming. The sample yields more than 150,000 clones, roughly 90% seen once. Sequencing was done on a sample of peripheral blood. The sequence was collected from a man aged 65-85 years with active or convalescent COVID-19.

CDR3 coding DNA: TGTGCCTGGAGTGTGTTCGGGAACACTGAAGCTTTCTTT. Its protein is CAWSVFGNTEAFF. The chain is built from TRBV30 and TRBJ1-1; D unclear. There are 13 residues in the CDR3. Germline V gene lookup returns CDR1 GTSNPN and CDR2 SVGIG (reference sequence). V lost 0 bases and J lost 1, with 6 bases in between.